The next 10 T cell receptor beta chains were all read from a single sample in a study of neoadjuvant nivolumab and ipilimumab in lung cancer. Profiled with immunoSEQ multiplex PCR; TCRdb holds only in-frame clones, not every one. The sample yields under 35,000 clones, 75% to 95% seen once. This specimen was peripheral blood, taken after neoadjuvant nivolumab, alone or with ipilimumab, at or shortly before surgery. The receptors come from an adult with non-small cell lung cancer.

This rearrangement joins TRBV5-1 to TRBJ1-6; D is uncertain. V lost 9 bases to trimming and J lost 3 bases, with 10 bases between them. Germline loops: CDR1 SGHRS, CDR2 YFSETQ. The CDR3 loop spans 13 amino acids. Here the CDR3 DNA reads TGCGCCACCCGACAAAACTATAATTCACCCCTCCACTTT. It yields the protein CATRQNYNSPLHF.

The rearrangement joins TRBV5-1 to TRBJ1-4, with TRBD1 as a possible D gene (6 bases). CDR1 and CDR2 from the germline V gene are SGHRS and YFSETQ. V lost 3 bases, J lost 8 bases, and 14 bases lay in between. CDR3 length equals 14 residues. This chain's CDR3 is CASSSTGLHEKLFF. The CDR3 region has the DNA TGCGCCAGCAGCTCGACAGGCCTTCACGAAAAACTGTTTTTT.

V and J are TRBV18 and TRBJ2-7; 8 nucleotides align to TRBD1. The germline V gene has CDR1 KGHSH and CDR2 LQKENI. Trimming at V came to 4 bases and at J to 9 bases, leaving 14 bases not matched to a gene. This CDR3 spans 15 amino acids. CDR3 region: CASSLNRGEGDVQYF. CDR3 sequence (DNA): TGTGCCAGCTCACTGAACAGGGGGGAAGGGGATGTGCAGTACTTC.

This clone came up once. The gene calls are TRBV13 and TRBJ2-5; a possible D gene is TRBD1 (5 bases). CDR1 and CDR2 from the germline V gene are PRHDT and FYEKMQ (reference sequence). With 5 bases removed from V and 6 bases from J, the gap between germline ends came to 13 bases. The CDR3 covers 13 residues. The CDR3 bases are TGTGCCAGCAGCCCCACAGGAGAAAAGACCCAGTACTTC. Translating gives CASSPTGEKTQYF.

CDR3 loop: CASSLGAGRTSEQYF. CDR3 nucleotides: TGCGCCAGCAGCTTGGGTGCAGGGCGCACGTCCGAGCAGTACTTC. J is TRBJ2-7 and V is TRBV5-1, with a weak D call TRBD1 (5 bases). Per the germline V gene, CDR1 is SGHRS and CDR2 is YFSETQ. Trimming pared 0 bases from V and 6 bases from J, leaving 16 bases between. This CDR3 region has 15 residues.

The chain is built from TRBV5-4 and TRBJ2-7; D possibly matches TRBD1 or TRBD2 (5 bases each). The V and J ends lost 3 bases and 5 bases respectively, with 15 bases between them. CDR1 and CDR2 (germline): SGHNT, YYREEE (reference sequence). This CDR3 spans 14 amino acids. In nucleotides, the CDR3 is TGTGCCAGCAGCTCCGGACCGGGACGAGACGAGCAGTACTTC. Translation: CASSSGPGRDEQYF.

The V call is TRBV5-4, the J call TRBJ1-1; no firm D call. The CDR3 sequence is 15 residues long. Per germline, CDR1 SGHNT and CDR2 YYREEE (reference sequence). V lost 0 bases, J lost 3 bases, and 12 bases lay in between. CDR3 region: CASSLGSAWDTEAFF. CDR3 DNA sequence: TGTGCCAGCAGCTTGGGTAGTGCTTGGGACACTGAAGCTTTCTTT.

The rearrangement joins TRBV19 to TRBJ2-7; D not certain. Trimming cost V 4 bases and J 0 bases, with 16 bases left between them. The CDR3 is 16 residues long. Germline values: CDR1 LNHDA, CDR2 SQIVND (reference sequence). The CDR3 sequence is CASSSLGAASSYEQYF. CDR3 coding DNA: TGTGCCAGTAGTAGTTTAGGTGCAGCCTCCTCCTACGAGCAGTACTTC.

CDR3 protein: CASSVGTGRDYGYTF. The CDR3 DNA reads TGTGCCAGCAGCGTAGGGACAGGGAGAGACTATGGCTACACCTTC. The rearrangement links TRBV9 to TRBJ1-2; 8 nucleotides line up with TRBD1. CDR1 SGDLS and CDR2 YYNGEE come from the germline V gene. The CDR3 length is 15 residues. Trimming at V came to 0 bases and at J to 3 bases, leaving 4 bases not matched to a gene.

The chain carries TRBV29-1 and TRBJ1-4; 10 bases fit TRBD1. The CDR3 is made up of 13 amino acids. Germline CDR1 reads SQVTM; CDR2 reads ANQGSEA. J gave up 6 bases and V 5 bases, and 3 bases lay outside the gene matches. The CDR3 region has the DNA TGCAGCGTTTACGACAGGGGGCATGAAAAACTGTTTTTT. This encodes CSVYDRGHEKLFF.